The clone carrying this TCR beta chain was observed many times. The data are from a study of T cells after yellow fever vaccination. One entry per CDR3 protein results from TCRdb running MiXCR on the 5' RACE reads. The table lists about 320,000 distinct CDR3 sequences, around 4.5% of them singletons, with 15% to 20% in the top ten. This CDR3 has 15 residues. Germline CDR1 LGHNA, CDR2 YSLEER. V was clipped by 0 bases and J by 5 bases; unmatched bases: 5. This sequence originates from a man younger than 30 who received the YFV17D yellow fever vaccine. This sequence joins TRBV4-3 and TRBJ2-7; the match to TRBD1 covers 9 bases. The source material was PBMCs, sampled 15 days after the yellow fever booster vaccination. The CDR3 DNA reads TGCGCCAGCAGCCAAGATTACAGGGGGCTGAACGAGCAGTACTTC. Its protein product is CASSQDYRGLNEQYF.